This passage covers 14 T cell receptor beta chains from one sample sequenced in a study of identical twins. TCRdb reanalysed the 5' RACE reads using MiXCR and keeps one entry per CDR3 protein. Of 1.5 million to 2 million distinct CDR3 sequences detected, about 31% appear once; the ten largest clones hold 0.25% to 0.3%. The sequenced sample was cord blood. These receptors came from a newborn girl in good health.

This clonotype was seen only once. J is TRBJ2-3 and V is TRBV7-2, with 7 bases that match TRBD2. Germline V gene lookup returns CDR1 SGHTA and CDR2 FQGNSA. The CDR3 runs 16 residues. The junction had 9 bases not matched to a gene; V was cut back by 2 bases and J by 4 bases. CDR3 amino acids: CASSLFPLAGADTQYF. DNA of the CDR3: TGTGCCAGCAGCTTATTCCCTCTGGCGGGGGCAGATACGCAGTATTTT.

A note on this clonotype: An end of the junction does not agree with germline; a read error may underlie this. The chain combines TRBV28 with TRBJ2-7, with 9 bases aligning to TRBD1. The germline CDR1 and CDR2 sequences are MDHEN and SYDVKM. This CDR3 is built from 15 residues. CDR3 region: CAGSPVTGGWYEQYF. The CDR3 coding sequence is TGTGCCGGCAGTCCCGTCACAGGGGGCTGGTACGAGCAGTACTTC.

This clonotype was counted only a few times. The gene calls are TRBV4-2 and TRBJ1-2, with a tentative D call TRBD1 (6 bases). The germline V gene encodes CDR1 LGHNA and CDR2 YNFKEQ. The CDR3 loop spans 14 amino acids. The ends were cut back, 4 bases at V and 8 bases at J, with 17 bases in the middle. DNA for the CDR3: TGTGCCAGCAGCCGAGTACAGGGAGTTGAGGGCTACACCTTC. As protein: CASSRVQGVEGYTF.

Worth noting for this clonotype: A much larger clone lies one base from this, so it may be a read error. In DNA, the CDR3 is TGCAGCGTTGAAGGATACCGGGAGACCCGGTACTTC. Residues: CSVEGYRETRYF. The chain recombines TRBV29-1 with TRBJ2-5; the D gene is possibly TRBD2 (6 bases). CDR1 SQVTM and CDR2 ANQGSEA come from the germline V gene. The CDR3 loop spans 12 amino acids.

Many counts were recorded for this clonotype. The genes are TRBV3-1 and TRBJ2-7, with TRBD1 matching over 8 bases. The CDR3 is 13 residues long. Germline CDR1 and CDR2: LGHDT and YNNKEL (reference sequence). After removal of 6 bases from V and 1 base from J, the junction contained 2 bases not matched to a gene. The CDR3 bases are TGTGCCAGCAGTCACAGGGGGTCCTACGAGCAGTACTTC. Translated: CASSHRGSYEQYF.

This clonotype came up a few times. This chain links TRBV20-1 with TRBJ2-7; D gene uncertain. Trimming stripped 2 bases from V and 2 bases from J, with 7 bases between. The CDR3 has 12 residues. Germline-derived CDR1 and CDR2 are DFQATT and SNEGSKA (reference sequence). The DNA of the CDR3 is TGCAGTGCTAGATATTCGGCCTACGAGCAGTACTTC. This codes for CSARYSAYEQYF.

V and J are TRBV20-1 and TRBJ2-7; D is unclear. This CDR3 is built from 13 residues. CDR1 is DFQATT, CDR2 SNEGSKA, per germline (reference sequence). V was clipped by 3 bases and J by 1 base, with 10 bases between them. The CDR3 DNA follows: TGCAGTGCTAGTCAGTTAGTGTCCTACGAGCAGTACTTC. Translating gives CSASQLVSYEQYF.

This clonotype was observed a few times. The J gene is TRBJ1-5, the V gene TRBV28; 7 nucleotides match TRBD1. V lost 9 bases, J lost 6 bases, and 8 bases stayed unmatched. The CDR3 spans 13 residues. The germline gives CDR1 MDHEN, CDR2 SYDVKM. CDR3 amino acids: CASRGGAGQPQHF. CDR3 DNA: TGTGCCAGTAGAGGGGGCGCGGGTCAGCCCCAGCATTTT.

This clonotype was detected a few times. This CDR3 reads CASSEVGRPNEKLFF. The CDR3 DNA follows: TGTGCCAGCAGTGAAGTGGGGCGCCCTAATGAAAAACTGTTTTTT. V and J are TRBV6-1 and TRBJ1-4; perhaps TRBD1 as D (5 bases). Germline loops: CDR1 MNHNS, CDR2 SASEGT. With 1 base removed from V and 3 bases from J, the gap between germline ends came to 9 bases. The CDR3 totals 15 residues.

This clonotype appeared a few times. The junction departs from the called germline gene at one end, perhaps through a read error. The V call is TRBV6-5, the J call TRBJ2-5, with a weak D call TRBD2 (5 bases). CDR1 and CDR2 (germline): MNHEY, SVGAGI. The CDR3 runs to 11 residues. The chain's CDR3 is CAISYGKTQYF. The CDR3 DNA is TGTGCCATCAGTTACGGGAAGACCCAGTACTTC.

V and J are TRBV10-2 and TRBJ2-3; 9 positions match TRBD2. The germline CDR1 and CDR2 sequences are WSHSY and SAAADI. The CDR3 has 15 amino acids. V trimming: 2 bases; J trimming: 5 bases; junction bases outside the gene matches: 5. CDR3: CASSEGGRAGDTQYF. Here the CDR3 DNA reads TGCGCCAGCAGTGAGGGCGGGAGGGCCGGAGATACGCAGTATTTT.

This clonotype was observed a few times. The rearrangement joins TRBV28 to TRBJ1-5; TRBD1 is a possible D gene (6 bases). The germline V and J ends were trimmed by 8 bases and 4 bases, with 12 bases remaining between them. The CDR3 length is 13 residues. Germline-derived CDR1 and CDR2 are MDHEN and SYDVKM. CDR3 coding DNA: TGTGCCAGCGGTGGACAGATGAATCAGCCCCAGCATTTT. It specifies CASGGQMNQPQHF.

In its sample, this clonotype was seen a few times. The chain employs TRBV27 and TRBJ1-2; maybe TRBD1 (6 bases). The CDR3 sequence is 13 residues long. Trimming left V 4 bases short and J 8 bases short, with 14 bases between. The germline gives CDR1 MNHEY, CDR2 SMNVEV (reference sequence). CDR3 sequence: CASSSHRAGGYTF. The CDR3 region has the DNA TGTGCCAGCAGTTCCCACAGGGCCGGCGGCTACACCTTC.

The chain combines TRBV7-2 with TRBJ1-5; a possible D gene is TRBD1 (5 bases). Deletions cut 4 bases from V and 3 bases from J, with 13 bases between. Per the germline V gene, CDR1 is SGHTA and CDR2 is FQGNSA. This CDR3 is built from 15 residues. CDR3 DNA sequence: TGTGCCAGCAGCTCCGTGGGGGGAATCAATCAGCCCCAGCATTTT. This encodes CASSSVGGINQPQHF.